Shown below are 32 T cell receptor beta chains from a single sample sequenced in a study of CD8 T cells in Susac syndrome. RNA amounts of about 0.5 to 1 ug underwent reverse transcription with random hexamers. MiXCR, applied by TCRdb to the immunoSEQ multiplex PCR reads, yields one record per CDR3 protein. The data show approximately 200,000 distinct CDR3 sequences, about 95% seen once. The material sequenced was CD4+ T cells from PBMCs. The receptors here all came from a human donor with multiple sclerosis.

The rearrangement joins TRBV24-1 to TRBJ2-1, with 8 bases that match TRBD1. There are 17 residues in the CDR3. With 3 bases clipped from V and 5 bases from J, the junction kept 11 bases outside the gene matches. Germline CDR1 KGHDR, CDR2 SFDVKD. The CDR3 sequence is CATSDRRTGYGNNEQFF. CDR3 coding DNA: TGTGCCACCAGTGATCGCCGGACAGGGTACGGGAACAATGAGCAGTTCTTC.

Written as DNA, the CDR3 is TGTGCCAGCAGCAAAACAGGGGGCGACTATGGCTACACCTTC. Protein product: CASSKTGGDYGYTF. The gene calls are TRBV21-1 and TRBJ1-2; TRBD1 was called by the table and not checked on the DNA. TRBV21-1 is assigned pseudogene status. This CDR3 region has 14 residues.

The V gene is TRBV29-1, the J gene TRBJ1-1, with D hard to call. This CDR3 is 11 amino acids long. V was pared by 2 bases and J by 11 bases, with 12 bases between. Germline loops: CDR1 SQVTM, CDR2 ANQGSEA. The CDR3 DNA reads TGCAGCGTTGAACGGGAAAGGAGGGCTTTCTTT. The encoded protein is CSVERERRAFF.

V usage is TRBV30 and J usage is TRBJ1-2; D gene uncertain. Germline loops: CDR1 GTSNPN, CDR2 SVGIG (reference sequence). V was clipped by 0 bases and J by 4 bases, with 9 bases between them. CDR3 size: 13 residues. The CDR3 DNA reads as TGTGCCTGGAGTGTAGTAGGTGGCTATGGCTACACCTTC. Translated: CAWSVVGGYGYTF.

This clonotype was recorded only once. The chain carries TRBV30 and TRBJ2-7; D unresolved. In germline, CDR1 is GTSNPN, CDR2 SVGIG (reference sequence). The CDR3 runs to 11 residues. V was shortened by 2 bases and J by 3 bases, with 5 bases between the two germline ends. The CDR3 region has the DNA TGTGCCTGGAGTCCGGACTACGAGCAGTACTTC. It codes for CAWSPDYEQYF.

This chain uses TRBV3-1 with TRBJ2-3; D is uncertain. The CDR3 is made up of 13 amino acids. Germline assignment: CDR1 LGHDT and CDR2 YNNKEL (reference sequence). V was shortened by 1 base and J by 1 base, with 3 bases between the two germline ends. The CDR3: CASSQVRTDTQYF. The DNA for the CDR3 is TGTGCCAGCAGCCAAGTGCGCACAGATACGCAGTATTTT.

The rearrangement uses TRBV3-1 and TRBJ2-5; D is uncertain. Germline assignment: CDR1 LGHDT and CDR2 YNNKEL (reference sequence). This CDR3 comprises 16 residues. Between the trimmed V and J ends, which lost 4 bases and 4 bases, there was a span of 19 bases. This chain's CDR3 is CASSLRSPGLGETQYF. As DNA, the CDR3 is TGTGCCAGCAGCCTCAGGAGCCCGGGTTTGGGAGAGACCCAGTACTTC.

V and J are TRBV7-9 and TRBJ2-6; TRBD1 is a possible D gene (6 bases). The CDR3 is 18 residues long. Per the germline V gene, CDR1 is SEHNR and CDR2 is FQNEAQ (reference sequence). Trimming removed 5 bases from V and 0 bases from J, with 17 bases in between. The CDR3 spells CASSPTPGHSSGANVLTF. CDR3 in DNA: TGTGCCAGCAGCCCAACACCGGGACACAGCTCTGGGGCCAACGTCCTGACTTTC.

The chain combines TRBV7-3 with TRBJ2-3; TRBD1 aligns across 7 bases. CDR3 size: 16 residues. Germline V gene lookup returns CDR1 SGHTA and CDR2 FQGTGA. With V trimmed by 5 bases and J by 0 bases, 8 bases remained unmatched. CDR3 DNA: TGTGCCAGCAGCGCGTCAGGGACAGACAGCACAGATACGCAGTATTTT. Its protein product is CASSASGTDSTDTQYF.

The CDR3 DNA follows: TGCAGCGTTGAAGAGGGACTTATACACAATGAGCAGTTCTTC. The encoded protein is CSVEEGLIHNEQFF. V gene TRBV29-1 combines with J gene TRBJ2-1, with a possible D match to TRBD2 (6 bases). Trimming removed 0 bases at V and 5 bases at J, with 11 bases between. The CDR3 is made up of 14 amino acids. Looked up from germline, CDR1 is SQVTM and CDR2 is ANQGSEA.

The gene calls are TRBV20-1 and TRBJ2-1, with 7 bases aligning to TRBD2. The germline CDR1 and CDR2 sequences are DFQATT and SNEGSKA (reference sequence). V lost 5 bases to trimming and J lost 8 bases; unmatched junction nucleotides: 9. The CDR3 covers 13 residues. Here the CDR3 reads CSAVPTSRYEQFF. CDR3 DNA: TGCAGTGCTGTCCCGACTAGCAGGTATGAGCAGTTCTTC.

The CDR3 DNA reads TGTGCCAGCGGGGGGATCATGAACACTGAAGCTTTCTTT. Translation gives CASGGIMNTEAFF. V and J are TRBV27 and TRBJ1-1, with D perhaps matching TRBD1 (5 bases). The V gene's germline CDR1 is MNHEY and CDR2 SMNVEV (reference sequence). This CDR3 has 13 amino acids. Trimming took off 8 bases at V and 0 bases at J, with 10 bases between the two ends.

The chain has TRBV30 and TRBJ2-3; TRBD1 agrees at 7 bases. The CDR3 has 15 residues. Trimming at V came to 0 bases and at J to 2 bases, leaving 5 bases not matched to a gene. From germline, CDR1 is GTSNPN and CDR2 SVGIG (reference sequence). The chain's CDR3 is CAWSVRGHLTDTQYF. Written as DNA, the CDR3 is TGTGCCTGGAGTGTTAGGGGGCATCTCACAGATACGCAGTATTTT.

V gene TRBV7-9 combines with J gene TRBJ2-5; 13 bases fit TRBD2. This CDR3 region has 14 residues. From germline, CDR1 is SEHNR and CDR2 FQNEAQ (reference sequence). Trimming removed 5 bases from V and 9 bases from J; junction bases left unmatched: 6. CDR3 region: CASSTGTSGTSQYF. The CDR3 DNA reads TGTGCCAGCAGCACCGGGACTAGCGGGACGTCCCAGTACTTC.

The chain recombines TRBV12-3 or TRBV12-4 with TRBJ2-5; D uncertain. The CDR3 consists of 14 residues. Trimming took 5 bases from V and 4 from J, leaving 14 bases between them. CDR3 DNA sequence: TGTGCCAGCAGTCCCAGCTTTGGGATAGAGACCCAGTACTTC. Translation gives CASSPSFGIETQYF.

The CDR3 DNA reads as TGTGCCAGCAGTCCTCGAGGGACCTACGAGCAGTACTTC. Translation gives CASSPRGTYEQYF. The chain is built from TRBV2 and TRBJ2-7; the D gene is possibly TRBD2 (5 bases). Trimming shortened V by 5 bases and J by 2 bases, and 10 bases separated the two germline ends. The CDR3 runs 13 residues. Germline lookup yields CDR1 SNHLY and CDR2 FYNNEI.

The genes are TRBV10-3 and TRBJ1-5; a weak D match, TRBD1 (6 bases). The CDR3 totals 14 residues. Germline V gene data show CDR1 as ENHRY and CDR2 as SYGVKD. The V gene lost 10 bases and the J gene lost 5 bases, with 18 bases spanning the gap. The DNA of the CDR3 is TGTGCCAGACGGGCGCTGGGGGCCCATCAGCCCCAGCATTTT. Protein sequence: CARRALGAHQPQHF.

The V and J genes are TRBV20-1 and TRBJ2-7; D not certain. The CDR3 runs to 12 residues. Germline CDR1 is DFQATT and CDR2 is SNEGSKA (reference sequence). V was pared by 2 bases and J by 1 base, with 6 bases between. The CDR3 reads CSARPASYEQYF. The CDR3 nucleotides are TGCAGTGCTAGACCCGCATCCTACGAGCAGTACTTC.

This clonotype turned up a few times. The V gene is TRBV30, the J gene TRBJ2-4; D may be TRBD1 (5 bases). Looked up from germline, CDR1 is GTSNPN and CDR2 is SVGIG (reference sequence). This CDR3 spans 14 amino acids. Trimming took 8 bases from V and 0 from J, leaving 14 bases between them. The CDR3, as DNA: TGTGCCGGGGAAGGGGCAGGAGCCAAAAACATTCAGTACTTC. Translation: CAGEGAGAKNIQYF.

The rearrangement joins TRBV19 to TRBJ2-5; D remains unclear. The CDR3 loop spans 14 amino acids. V lost 2 bases and J lost 0, with 7 bases in between. CDR1 and CDR2 (germline): LNHDA, SQIVND (reference sequence). The CDR3 DNA reads TGTGCCAGTAGTATATCAAGGGACCAAGAGACCCAGTACTTC. Amino acids: CASSISRDQETQYF. The full variable domain, completed using reference TRBV19 and TRBJ2-5, is DGGITQSPKYLFRKEGQNVTLSCEQNLNHDAMYWYRQDPGQGLRLIYYSQIVNDFQKGDIAEGYSVSREKKESFPLTVTSAQKNPTAFYLCASSISRDQETQYFGPGTRLLVL.

A note on this clonotype: A read error may produce the germline difference seen at one junction end. This chain uses TRBV29-1 with TRBJ1-2; 8 nucleotides align to TRBD1. CDR3 length equals 13 residues. The germline CDR1 and CDR2 sequences are SQVTM and ANQGSEA. The CDR3 reads CSASDRGGYGHTF. For the CDR3, the DNA is TGCAGCGCCTCCGACAGGGGAGGGTATGGCCACACCTTC.

The chain uses TRBV7-8 and TRBJ1-1; a weak D match, TRBD1 (6 bases). This CDR3 is built from 16 residues. In germline, CDR1 is SGHVS, CDR2 FQNEAQ. The V gene lost 4 bases and the J gene lost 4 bases, with 19 bases spanning the gap. CDR3 in DNA: TGTGCCAGCAGCTCCTACGAACCGAGGGGGTTCACTGAAGCTTTCTTT. Its translation is CASSSYEPRGFTEAFF.

This clonotype was seen once. V gene TRBV6-1 combines with J gene TRBJ2-3, with D possibly matching TRBD2 (5 bases). The germline V gene encodes CDR1 MNHNS and CDR2 SASEGT. Trimming pared 9 bases from V and 2 bases from J, leaving 12 bases between. The CDR3 is made up of 13 amino acids. The DNA for the CDR3 is TGTGCCAGTCGACCGAGGGACACAGATACGCAGTATTTT. This sequence encodes CASRPRDTDTQYF.

This chain connects TRBV7-2 to TRBJ2-7; 8 bases align to TRBD2. The CDR3 loop spans 16 amino acids. The germline CDR1 and CDR2 sequences are SGHTA and FQGNSA. V dropped 4 bases and J dropped 1; count of bases not matched to a gene: 9. DNA for the CDR3: TGTGCCAGCAGCTCATCGAGCGGGGGCCTTTCCTACGAGCAGTACTTC. It yields the protein CASSSSSGGLSYEQYF.

The rearrangement joins TRBV25-1 to TRBJ2-2, with D perhaps TRBD1 or TRBD2 (6 bases each). CDR3 length: 16 residues. Trimming stripped 3 bases from V and 0 bases from J, with 11 bases between. Germline-derived CDR1 and CDR2 are MGHDK and SYGVNS. CDR3 bases: TGTGCCAGCAGTGAGTGGGGGGCCTCGAACACCGGGGAGCTGTTTTTT. Translation: CASSEWGASNTGELFF.

The chain carries TRBV11-3 and TRBJ2-1; no reliable D call. Germline CDR1 reads SGHNT; CDR2 reads YENEEA. The CDR3 spans 12 residues. Trimming took 4 bases from V and 6 from J, leaving 7 bases between them. The CDR3 bases are TGTGCCAGCAGCTCCCGACCCAATGAGCAGTTCTTC. It translates to CASSSRPNEQFF.

V gene TRBV11-3 combines with J gene TRBJ2-4, with D possibly being TRBD1 or TRBD2 (5 bases each). Germline V gives CDR1 SGHNT, CDR2 YENEEA. V was clipped by 2 bases and J by 8 bases, with 13 bases between them. The CDR3 covers 14 residues. The CDR3 sequence: CASSLNPGPYIQYF. CDR3 bases: TGTGCCAGCAGCTTAAACCCGGGGCCGTACATTCAGTACTTC.

The sample holds a few counts of this clonotype. This sequence joins TRBV12-3 or TRBV12-4 and TRBJ2-1, with no clear D. CDR3 length: 12 amino acids. V was trimmed by 1 base and J by 6 bases, leaving 4 bases between them. The CDR3 DNA sequence: TGTGCCAGCAGTTTAGTGCCCAATGAGCAGTTCTTC. This gives the protein CASSLVPNEQFF.

V gene TRBV7-8 combines with J gene TRBJ2-7; the D is unclear. V lost 4 bases and J lost 1, with 11 bases in between. There are 14 residues in the CDR3. CDR1 and CDR2 from the germline V gene are SGHVS and FQNEAQ. The CDR3 coding sequence is TGTGCCAGCAGCTCGAAACGTGGGTCCTACGAGCAGTACTTC. This gives the protein CASSSKRGSYEQYF.

V and J are TRBV12-3 or TRBV12-4 and TRBJ2-3; perhaps D is TRBD1 or TRBD2 (5 bases each). Trimming left V 7 bases short and J 1 base short, with 9 bases between. CDR3 length equals 13 residues. CDR3 in amino acids: CASNLGGTDTQYF. CDR3 in DNA: TGTGCCAGCAATCTGGGGGGCACAGATACGCAGTATTTT.

This sequence joins TRBV3-1 and TRBJ1-4; D is ambiguous. Trimming removed 4 bases from V and 0 bases from J, with 3 bases in between. Looked up from germline, CDR1 is LGHDT and CDR2 is YNNKEL (reference sequence). The CDR3 sequence is 13 residues long. The CDR3 bases are TGTGCCAGCAGCCTTGCAACTAATGAAAAACTGTTTTTT. This sequence encodes CASSLATNEKLFF.

The chain couples TRBV29-1 to TRBJ2-2, with D possibly matching TRBD2 (5 bases). CDR3 size: 13 residues. V was trimmed by 4 bases and J by 4 bases, leaving 10 bases between them. Germline assignment: CDR1 SQVTM and CDR2 ANQGSEA. CDR3 in amino acids: CSVGPRGTGELFF. CDR3 DNA: TGCAGCGTTGGGCCTCGGGGCACCGGGGAGCTGTTTTTT.